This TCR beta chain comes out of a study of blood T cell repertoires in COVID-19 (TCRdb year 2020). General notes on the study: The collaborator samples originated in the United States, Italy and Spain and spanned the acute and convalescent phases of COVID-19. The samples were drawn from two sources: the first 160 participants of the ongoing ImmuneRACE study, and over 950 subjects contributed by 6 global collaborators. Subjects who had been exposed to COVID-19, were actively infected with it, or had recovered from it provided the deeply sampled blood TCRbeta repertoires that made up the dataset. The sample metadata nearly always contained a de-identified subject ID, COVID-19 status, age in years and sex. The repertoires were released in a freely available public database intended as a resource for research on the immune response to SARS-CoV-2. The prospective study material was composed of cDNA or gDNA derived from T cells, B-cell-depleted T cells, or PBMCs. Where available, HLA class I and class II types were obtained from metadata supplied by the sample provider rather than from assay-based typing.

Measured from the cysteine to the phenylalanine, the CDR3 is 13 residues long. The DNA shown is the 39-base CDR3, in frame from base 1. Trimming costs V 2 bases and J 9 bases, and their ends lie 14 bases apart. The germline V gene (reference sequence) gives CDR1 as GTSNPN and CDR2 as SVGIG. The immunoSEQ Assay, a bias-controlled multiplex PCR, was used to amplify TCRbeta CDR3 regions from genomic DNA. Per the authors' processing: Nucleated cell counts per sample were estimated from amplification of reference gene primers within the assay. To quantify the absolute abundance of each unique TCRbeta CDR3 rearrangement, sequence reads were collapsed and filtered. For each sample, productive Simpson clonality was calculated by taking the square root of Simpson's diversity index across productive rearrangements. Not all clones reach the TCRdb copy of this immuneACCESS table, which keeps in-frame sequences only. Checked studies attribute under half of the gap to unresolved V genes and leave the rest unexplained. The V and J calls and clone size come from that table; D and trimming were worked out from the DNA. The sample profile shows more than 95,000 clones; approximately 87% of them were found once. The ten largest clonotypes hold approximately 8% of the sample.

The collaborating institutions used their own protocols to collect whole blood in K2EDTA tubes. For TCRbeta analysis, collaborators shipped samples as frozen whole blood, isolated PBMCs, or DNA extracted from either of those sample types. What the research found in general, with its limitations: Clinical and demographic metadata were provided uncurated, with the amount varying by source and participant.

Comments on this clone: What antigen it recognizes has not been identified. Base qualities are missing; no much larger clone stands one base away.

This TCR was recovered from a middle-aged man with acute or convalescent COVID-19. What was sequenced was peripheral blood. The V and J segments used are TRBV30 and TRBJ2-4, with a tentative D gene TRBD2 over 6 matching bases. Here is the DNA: TGTGCCTGGAGTCAGTCTGGGGGAGGCATTCAGTACTTC. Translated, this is CAWSQSGGGIQYF.